The clone carrying this T cell receptor (beta chain) has a count of ten or more. Its target is unknown. The CDR3 contains 15 residues. Trimming took off 5 bases at V and 2 bases at J, with 17 bases between the two ends. Germline V gene data show CDR1 as SQVTM and CDR2 as ANQGSEA. Alongside a J-beta primer mix, a sample-barcoded 5' primer served in a second PCR lasting about 6 to 12 cycles. TCRdb re-called the 5' RACE reads with MiXCR, one entry per CDR3 protein. The data show 1.5 million to 2 million distinct CDR3 sequences, roughly a third seen once. These data originate in a study of blood T cells in healthy people across ages. General study findings and limits: Researchers deemed the diversity estimates from one million T cells underestimates.

Sequencing was performed on blood. The clonotype comes from a woman between 25 and 40 years old in good health. V is TRBV29-1 and J is TRBJ2-3; D may be TRBD1 (7 bases). CDR3 loop: CSVPWAGQPTDTQYF. The CDR3 DNA reads TGCAGCGTTCCCTGGGCGGGACAGCCCACAGATACGCAGTATTTT.